The sequence of this T cell receptor beta chain was determined in a study of T cell repertoires in cytomegalovirus infection. TCRdb re-analysed the reads in MiXCR, keeping a single row per CDR3 protein. The sample consists of more than 650,000 distinct CDR3 sequences, less than 40% of them appearing once. This clonotype was seen repeatedly, ten times or more. Its antigen remains unidentified. V dropped 1 base and J dropped 7 bases, with 10 bases sitting between them. Per germline, CDR1 SGHTA and CDR2 FQGNSA. There are 13 residues in the CDR3. General study findings and limits: Carriage of CMV together with the relevant HLA was identifiable through cumulative public TCR beta family frequency. Ex vivo responses were dominated by HLA-C-restricted CMV-specific TCR beta clonotypes.

V gene TRBV7-2 combines with J gene TRBJ1-1; D may be TRBD1 (5 bases). The material sequenced was PBMCs. The receptor was isolated from a human donor in good health (CMV status not recorded). Some clones in this sample may be carry-over from other donors' samples. The CDR3 region is CASSLGQMGEAFF. CDR3 DNA: TGTGCCAGCAGCTTAGGACAGATGGGTGAAGCTTTCTTT.